The clone carrying this T cell receptor (beta chain) was observed a single time. In the study's own analysis: It was from reference gene primer amplification that nucleated cell counts were estimated. TCRdb keeps only in-frame clones here, not all; method: immunoSEQ multiplex PCR. V and J calls and clone size follow that table, whereas D and trimming were derived from the DNA. The sample lists roughly 17,000 clones, 89% seen once, with 5.2% in the top ten. This entry belongs to a study of blood T cell repertoires in COVID-19. Study overall: Acute and convalescent COVID-19 specimens originated in the United States, Italy and Spain. Sources were T cells, B-cell-depleted T cells, or PBMCs; the material itself was cDNA or gDNA.

Germline-derived CDR1 and CDR2 are MNHNY and SVGAGI (reference sequence). V trimming: 6 bases; J trimming: 6 bases; junction bases outside the gene matches: 11. CDR3 length: 14 residues. Sequencing was performed on peripheral blood. The clonotype comes from a human donor in a cohort sampled during active COVID-19. V gene TRBV6-6 combines with J gene TRBJ2-7; 7 bases are shared with TRBD2. CDR3 DNA sequence: TGTGCCAGCAGGCTAGCGGATCCTACGAGCGAGCAGTACTTC. This sequence encodes CASRLADPTSEQYF.